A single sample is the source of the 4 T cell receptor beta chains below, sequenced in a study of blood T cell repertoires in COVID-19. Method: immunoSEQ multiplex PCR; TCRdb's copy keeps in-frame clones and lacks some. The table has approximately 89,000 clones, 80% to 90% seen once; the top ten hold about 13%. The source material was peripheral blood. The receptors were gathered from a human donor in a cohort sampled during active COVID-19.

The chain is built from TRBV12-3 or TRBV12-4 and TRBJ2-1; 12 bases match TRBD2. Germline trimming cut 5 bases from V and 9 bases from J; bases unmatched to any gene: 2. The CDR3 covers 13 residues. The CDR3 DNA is TGTGCCAGCAGTCCGGGACTAGCGGGTGAGCAGTTCTTC. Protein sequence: CASSPGLAGEQFF.

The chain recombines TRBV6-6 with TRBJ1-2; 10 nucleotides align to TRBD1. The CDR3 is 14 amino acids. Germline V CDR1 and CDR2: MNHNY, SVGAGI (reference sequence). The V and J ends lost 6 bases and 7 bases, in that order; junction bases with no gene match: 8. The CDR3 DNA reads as TGTGCCAGCAGCGTGGGACAGGGGAGAAGTGGCTACACCTTC. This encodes CASSVGQGRSGYTF.

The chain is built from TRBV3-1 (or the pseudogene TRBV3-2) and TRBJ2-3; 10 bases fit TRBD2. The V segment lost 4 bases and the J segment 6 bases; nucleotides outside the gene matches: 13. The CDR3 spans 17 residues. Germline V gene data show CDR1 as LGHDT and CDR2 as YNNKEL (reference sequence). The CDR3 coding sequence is TGTGCCAGCAGCCCACCGATTAGCGGGGGGACGTCGGATACGCAGTATTTT. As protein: CASSPPISGGTSDTQYF.

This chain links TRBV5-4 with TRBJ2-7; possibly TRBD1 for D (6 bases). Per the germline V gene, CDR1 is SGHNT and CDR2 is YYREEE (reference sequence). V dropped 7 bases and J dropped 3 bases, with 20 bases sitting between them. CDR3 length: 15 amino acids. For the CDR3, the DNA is TGTGCCAGCGGGACATATGAGTCAGGATACTACGAGCAGTACTTC. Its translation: CASGTYESGYYEQYF.